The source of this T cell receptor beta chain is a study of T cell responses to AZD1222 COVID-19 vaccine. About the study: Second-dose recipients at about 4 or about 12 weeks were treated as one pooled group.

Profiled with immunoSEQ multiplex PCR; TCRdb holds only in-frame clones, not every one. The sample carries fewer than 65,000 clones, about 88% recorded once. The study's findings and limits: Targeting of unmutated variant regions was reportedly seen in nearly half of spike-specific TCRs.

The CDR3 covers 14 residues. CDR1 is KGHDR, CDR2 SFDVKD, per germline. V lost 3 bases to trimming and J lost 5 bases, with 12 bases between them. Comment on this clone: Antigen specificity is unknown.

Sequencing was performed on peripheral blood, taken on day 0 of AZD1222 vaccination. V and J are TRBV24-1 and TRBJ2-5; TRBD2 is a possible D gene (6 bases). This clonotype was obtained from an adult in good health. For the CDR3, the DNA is TGTGCCACCAGTGATAAACTAGCTGAGGAGACCCAGTACTTC. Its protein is CATSDKLAEETQYF.